A single sample gave rise to the 21 T cell receptor beta chains below, sequenced in a study of PD-1 blockade in mismatch repair-deficient tumors. The repertoire was sequenced with immunoSEQ multiplex PCR; TCRdb's copy has only in-frame clones and lacks some. The repertoire holds some 84,000 clones, with about 85% as singletons. Sequenced material: peripheral blood, taken 12 weeks after starting pembrolizumab. Receptors were obtained from an adult with mismatch repair-deficient cancer.

The rearrangement uses TRBV19 and TRBJ2-2; D ambiguous. The CDR3 consists of 11 residues. V lost 6 bases and J lost 5, with 4 bases in between. Germline V gene data show CDR1 as LNHDA and CDR2 as SQIVND (reference sequence). The CDR3 bases are TGTGCCAGTAGGTTAACCGGGGAGCTGTTTTTT. Translated, it gives CASRLTGELFF.

In regard to this clone: One end of the junction fails to match germline, which may point to a read error. The V and J genes are TRBV6-6 and TRBJ2-5; D uncertain. The germline V gene encodes CDR1 MNHNY and CDR2 SVGAGI (reference sequence). CDR3 size: 11 residues. The CDR3, as DNA: TGTGCCAGCAGTTACGGCTCGGTGACGGACTTC. Protein sequence: CASSYGSVTDF.

The chain couples TRBV5-5 to TRBJ2-1, with D possibly matching TRBD2 (6 bases). With 2 bases removed from V and 7 bases from J, the gap between germline ends came to 13 bases. CDR3 length equals 14 residues. Per germline, CDR1 SGHKS and CDR2 YYEKEE (reference sequence). The CDR3 DNA is TGTGCCAGCAGCTTCTTCGGGAGTAGGAATGAGCAGTTCTTC. It specifies CASSFFGSRNEQFF.

The rearrangement links TRBV21-1 to TRBJ2-7; the table's D gene call, TRBD2, was not cross checked with the DNA. TRBV21-1 has pseudogene status. The CDR3 sequence is 14 residues long. CDR3 sequence: CASSKGTSLDEQYF. The CDR3 coding sequence is TGTGCCAGCAGCAAAGGGACTAGTTTAGACGAGCAGTACTTC.

This clone rates as medium-sized (0.01 to 0.1%). The V call is TRBV5-6, the J call TRBJ1-4; tentatively, D is TRBD1 (5 bases). V dropped 5 bases and J dropped 4 bases, with 15 bases sitting between them. The CDR3 consists of 15 residues. CDR1 is SGHDT and CDR2 is YYEEEE in the germline V gene. As DNA, the CDR3 is TGTGCCAGCAGTCCATCCGGGACCCATAATGAAAAACTGTTTTTT. Translation gives CASSPSGTHNEKLFF.

The CDR3 bases are TGTGCCAGCAGTTACGCTAGCGGGATCTGGGAGACCCAGTACTTC. It translates to CASSYASGIWETQYF. V is TRBV6-6 and J is TRBJ2-5; 9 bases match TRBD2. Germline lookup yields CDR1 MNHNY and CDR2 SVGAGI (reference sequence). The CDR3 has 15 residues. V shed 2 bases and J 5 bases; nucleotides not matched to a gene: 6.

CDR3 DNA sequence: TGTGCCAGTAGTATCGGGGACAGGGGACGAGTTGGCTACACCTTC. Its protein is CASSIGDRGRVGYTF. This chain links TRBV19 with TRBJ1-2; 10 bases map to TRBD1. Looked up from germline, CDR1 is LNHDA and CDR2 is SQIVND (reference sequence). Losses at the gene ends were 3 bases for V and 7 bases for J; bases not matched to a gene: 8. The CDR3 totals 15 residues. The whole variable domain, filled in from reference TRBV19 and TRBJ1-2, reads DGGITQSPKYLFRKEGQNVTLSCEQNLNHDAMYWYRQDPGQGLRLIYYSQIVNDFQKGDIAEGYSVSREKKESFPLTVTSAQKNPTAFYLCASSIGDRGRVGYTFGSGTRLTVV.

The V gene is TRBV5-4, the J gene TRBJ2-7, with 11 bases aligning to TRBD2. Per germline, CDR1 SGHNT and CDR2 YYREEE (reference sequence). The junction had 6 bases not matched to a gene; V was cut back by 4 bases and J by 3 bases. CDR3 length equals 15 residues. The CDR3 protein is CASSSMTSGDYEQYF. In nucleotides, the CDR3 is TGTGCCAGCAGCAGTATGACTAGCGGGGACTACGAGCAGTACTTC. The full variable domain, in which reference TRBV5-4 and TRBJ2-7 provide the parts outside the CDR3, is ETGVTQSPTHLIKTRGQQVTLRCSSQSGHNTVSWYQQALGQGPQFIFQYYREEENGRGNFPPRFSGLQFPNYSSELNVNALELDDSALYLCASSSMTSGDYEQYFGPGTRLTVT.

The CDR3 region is CASSLFQNTEAFF. CDR3 nucleotides: TGTGCCAGCAGTTTATTCCAGAACACTGAAGCTTTCTTT. The chain employs TRBV27 and TRBJ1-1; D is uncertain. V gave up 1 base and J gave up 1 base, with 4 bases separating them. The CDR3 consists of 13 residues. CDR1 is MNHEY and CDR2 is SMNVEV in the germline V gene (reference sequence).

This clone was counted only a few times. This chain joins TRBV7-9 and TRBJ1-2, with 8 bases that match TRBD1. V shed 5 bases and J 8 bases; nucleotides not matched to a gene: 10. CDR1 and CDR2 from the germline V gene are SEHNR and FQNEAQ (reference sequence). The CDR3 runs to 14 residues. CDR3 nucleotide sequence: TGTGCCAGCAGCGCCCTAACAGGGGGTAGAGGCTACACCTTC. As protein: CASSALTGGRGYTF. The whole variable domain, filled in from reference TRBV7-9 and TRBJ1-2, reads DTGVSQNPRHKITKRGQNVTFRCDPISEHNRLYWYRQTLGQGPEFLTYFQNEAQLEKSRLLSDRFSAERPKGSFSTLEIQRTEQGDSAMYLCASSALTGGRGYTFGSGTRLTVV.

The rearrangement uses TRBV10-3 and TRBJ2-1; TRBD1 aligns across 8 bases. The junction had 15 bases not matched to a gene; V was cut back by 3 bases and J by 8 bases. From germline, CDR1 is ENHRY and CDR2 SYGVKD. The CDR3 loop spans 17 amino acids. CDR3 nucleotides: TGTGCCATCAGTGACCCTGCCGGGACAGGCCGTATCCATGAGCAGTTCTTC. As protein: CAISDPAGTGRIHEQFF.

This chain links TRBV6-1 with TRBJ2-7, with unresolved D. The V and J ends lost 7 bases and 0 bases respectively, with 16 bases between them. Germline lookup yields CDR1 MNHNS and CDR2 SASEGT. The CDR3 runs to 15 residues. CDR3 sequence (DNA): TGTGCCAGCATAGTCTTACCAGATAGCTCCTACGAGCAGTACTTC. Its protein product is CASIVLPDSSYEQYF.

This chain connects TRBV21-1 to TRBJ2-7; the tabulated D call, TRBD2, remains unverified against the DNA. TRBV21-1 is a pseudogene. The CDR3 has 16 amino acids. CDR3 coding DNA: TGTGCCAGCGGCCCCTTGTCAAAGCGGCCAACCTACGAGCAGTACTTC. Translated: CASGPLSKRPTYEQYF.

The genes are TRBV4-1 and TRBJ2-7, with TRBD2 matching over 8 bases. Germline values: CDR1 MGHRA, CDR2 YSYEKL. Trimming cost V 0 bases and J 5 bases; bases outside gene matches: 9. The CDR3 length is 16 residues. The CDR3 sequence is CASSQEAASGSHEQYF. The CDR3 DNA reads as TGCGCCAGCAGCCAAGAGGCCGCCAGCGGGAGCCACGAGCAGTACTTC.

V is TRBV14 and J is TRBJ2-1; 7 nucleotides agree with TRBD2. This CDR3 spans 14 amino acids. Trimming at V came to 6 bases and at J to 6 bases, leaving 8 bases not matched to a gene. Germline V CDR1 and CDR2: SGHDN, FVKESK. The CDR3 DNA sequence: TGTGCCAGCAGAATGGCGGGAGCACTCAATGAGCAGTTCTTC. Translating gives CASRMAGALNEQFF. The entire variable domain, with the rest obtained from reference TRBV14 and TRBJ2-1, is as follows: EAGVTQFPSHSVIEKGQTVTLRCDPISGHDNLYWYRRVMGKEIKFLLHFVKESKQDESGMPNNRFLAERTGGTYSTLKVQPAELEDSGVYFCASRMAGALNEQFFGPGTRLTVL.

V and J are TRBV6-1 and TRBJ2-5, with TRBD1 as a possible D gene (6 bases). There are 15 residues in the CDR3. Trimming removed 0 bases at V and 11 bases at J, with 19 bases between. Germline CDR1 is MNHNS and CDR2 is SASEGT. The CDR3 coding sequence is TGTGCCAGCAGTGAAGCGCAGGGGTGGTTTGGGGAGCAGTACTTC. Translating gives CASSEAQGWFGEQYF.

This chain links TRBV7-3 with TRBJ2-1, with TRBD2 as a possible D gene (5 bases). In germline, CDR1 is SGHTA, CDR2 FQGTGA. Trimming removed 3 bases at V and 7 bases at J, with 10 bases between. The CDR3 loop spans 13 amino acids. In DNA form, the CDR3 reads TGTGCCAGCAGCTTTCGGACGGGGAATGAGCAGTTCTTC. Its protein product is CASSFRTGNEQFF. Using reference TRBV7-3 and TRBJ2-1 for the parts outside the CDR3, the full variable domain is GAGVSQTPSNKVTEKGKYVELRCDPISGHTALYWYRQSLGQGPEFLIYFQGTGAADDSGLPNDRFFAVRPEGSVSTLKIQRTERGDSAVYLCASSFRTGNEQFFGPGTRLTVL.

This clone was seen more than once but under ten times. The chain uses TRBV6-5 and TRBJ1-2; 8 nucleotides align to TRBD1. This CDR3 is built from 14 residues. CDR1 and CDR2 (germline): MNHEY, SVGAGI. V dropped 6 bases and J dropped 4; count of bases not matched to a gene: 7. Here the CDR3 reads CASSSDRAPYGYTF. The CDR3 bases are TGTGCCAGCAGCTCGGACAGGGCCCCCTATGGCTACACCTTC.

In its sample, this clone was seen a few times. The chain carries TRBV19 and TRBJ2-7, with D possibly TRBD1 on 7 matching bases. The ends were cut back, 7 bases at V and 4 bases at J, with 17 bases in the middle. CDR1 is LNHDA and CDR2 is SQIVND in the germline V gene (reference sequence). The CDR3 has 14 residues. CDR3 protein: CASTPGRGAYEQYF. The CDR3 DNA sequence: TGTGCCAGTACCCCGGGCAGGGGGGCGTACGAGCAGTACTTC.

In nucleotides, the CDR3 is TGTGCCAGCAGAGCAAACGCGGTGGGCAATCAGCCCCAGCATTTT. Its protein is CASRANAVGNQPQHF. V is TRBV27 and J is TRBJ1-5; the D is unclear. Germline V gene sequence: CDR1 MNHEY, CDR2 SMNVEV (reference sequence). This CDR3 is 15 amino acids long. Trimming cost V 6 bases and J 2 bases, with 14 bases left between them.

The V gene is TRBV6-6, the J gene TRBJ1-5; 8 bases match TRBD1. Germline loops: CDR1 MNHNY, CDR2 SVGAGI (reference sequence). The V gene end was trimmed by 5 bases and the J gene end by 4 bases; junction bases not matched to a gene: 4. This CDR3 is 14 amino acids long. DNA for the CDR3: TGTGCCAGCAGTAGAGACAGGGGTAATCAGCCCCAGCATTTT. This sequence encodes CASSRDRGNQPQHF.